This TCR beta chain was documented in a study of blood T cell repertoires in COVID-19. Study in general: Acute-phase and convalescent COVID-19 samples originated in the United States, Italy and Spain. Sources were T cells, B-cell-depleted T cells, or PBMCs; the material itself was cDNA or gDNA.

In the original analysis: Quantification of nucleated cells was approximated via reference gene primer amplification. Using immunoSEQ multiplex PCR, the repertoire was profiled, and TCRdb retains in-frame clones only, with some absent. The DNA was the basis for D and trimming; V, J and clone size are from that table. The sample yields around 300,000 clones, 85% to 90% seen once. Across under 25 US areas, participants ranged in age from about 18 to 89 years. The CDR3 runs 16 residues. CDR1 and CDR2 from the germline V gene are SGHNT and YENEEA. Trimming removed 4 bases from V and 0 bases from J; junction bases left unmatched: 6.

This chain joins TRBV11-3 and TRBJ2-3; TRBD2 matches 8 bases. The source of this sequence is a woman aged 18-30 years with acute COVID-19. Material for sequencing was PBMCs or T cells enriched from blood (not recorded which). In DNA, the CDR3 is TGTGCCAGCAGCTCCCCTACTAGCGGTAGCACAGATACGCAGTATTTT. This translates into CASSSPTSGSTDTQYF.